Listed below are T cell receptor beta chains from one sample, sequenced in a study of cytomegalovirus exposure and HLA in healthy donors. Profiling relied on immunoSEQ multiplex PCR, and the TCRdb table lists in-frame clones only, not all of them. The repertoire holds 200,000 to 250,000 clones, with roughly 79% as singletons. Sequencing input: PBMCs. The origin of the receptors is a woman aged 40 to 50 in good health and CMV-seronegative. Each CDR3 is given with its conserved first and last residue. D genes are given only for firm matches. Expanded clones get a size class; other rows say once, few or many, or leave the size out.

cdr3_nt | cdr3_aa | d_call | clone_size | j_call | v_call | cdr3_length
TGTGCCAGCAGAACACGGGGGAGGGAGGATACGCAGTATTTT | CASRTRGREDTQYF | TRBD2 | few | TRBJ2-3 | TRBV6-5 | 14
TGTGCCAGCAGCTTAGCCAGGGGGCGGGAGACCCAGTACTTC | CASSLARGRETQYF | TRBD1 | - | TRBJ2-5 | TRBV7-9 | 14
TGTGCCTGGAAGTCCCCAGACACCATCTATGGCTACACCTTC | CAWKSPDTIYGYTF | - | - | TRBJ1-2 | TRBV30 | 14
TGTGCCAGCAGCTTCCTAAATGGCAGGGGTTCCAGTGAGGATGGCTACACCTTC | CASSFLNGRGSSEDGYTF | - | - | TRBJ1-2 | TRBV5-8 | 18
TGTGCCAGCAGCGTCGGGGAGGGGGGGAACACCGGGGAGCTGTTTTTT | CASSVGEGGNTGELFF | - | - | TRBJ2-2 | TRBV9 | 16
TGTGCCATCAGTGCGTACCAAGAGACCCAGTACTTC | CAISAYQETQYF | - | - | TRBJ2-5 | TRBV10-3 | 12
TGTGCCAGCGCTTCTCCCAGGACAGGGGTCGAAAACACCATATATTTT | CASASPRTGVENTIYF | TRBD1 | - | TRBJ1-3 | TRBV28 | 16
TGTGCCAGCAGCTTAAAGGGGACAGGGGCGGATGTCTACGAGCAGTACTTC | CASSLKGTGADVYEQYF | TRBD1 | many | TRBJ2-7 | TRBV5-6 | 17
TGTGCCAGCAGTTACTCTCGGGAAGAGCAGTACTTC | CASSYSREEQYF | - | once | TRBJ2-7 | TRBV6-5 | 12
TGTGCCAGCAGTGAAGAGCAGGGTTACAATCAGCCCCAGCATTTT | CASSEEQGYNQPQHF | - | - | TRBJ1-5 | TRBV2 | 15
TGTGCCAGCAGCCCCGGACAGGGGGCGCGGGGGACTGAAGCTTTCTTT | CASSPGQGARGTEAFF | TRBD1 | - | TRBJ1-1 | TRBV11-2 | 16
TGTGCCATCAGTGAGTCAACTGGGCCCCATCGGGGGAACTATGGCTACACCTTC | CAISESTGPHRGNYGYTF | - | - | TRBJ1-2 | TRBV10-3 | 18
TGTGCCAGCAGGGCGGGGGCCCTCACCGGGGAGCTGTTTTTT | CASRAGALTGELFF | - | once | TRBJ2-2 | TRBV25-1 | 14
TGTGCCTGGAGTGTAGGACAGAGGAATCAGCCCCAGCATTTT | CAWSVGQRNQPQHF | - | - | TRBJ1-5 | TRBV30 | 14
TGTGCCTGGAGTTCCGGAGTCTATGGCTACACCTTC | CAWSSGVYGYTF | - | - | TRBJ1-2 | TRBV30 | 12
TGTGCCAGCAGCATGGAGACAGGGCCTAGCACAGATACGCAGTATTTT | CASSMETGPSTDTQYF | TRBD1 | - | TRBJ2-3 | TRBV5-4 | 16
TGTGCCAGCAGTGAAGCGGACAGGGAATCCATATATTTT | CASSEADRESIYF | TRBD1 | - | TRBJ1-3 | TRBV6-1 | 13
TGTGCCAGCAGGGACCGGGACAGGGGTGCCGAGCAGTACTTC | CASRDRDRGAEQYF | TRBD1 | - | TRBJ2-7 | TRBV6-1 | 14